This T cell receptor beta chain was found in a study of T cell repertoires in cytomegalovirus infection. General study findings and limits: Predominance within the ex vivo response was attributable to HLA-C-restricted CMV-specific TCR beta clonotypes.

A single record per CDR3 protein comes from TCRdb applying MiXCR to the reads. Of 46,000 or so distinct CDR3 sequences listed, 20% are singletons. The table lists this clonotype with a few counts. Its antigen is undetermined. CDR1 is SEHNR and CDR2 is FQNEAQ in the germline V gene (reference sequence). V shed 6 bases and J 2 bases; nucleotides not matched to a gene: 8. The CDR3 is made up of 15 amino acids. This clonotype was obtained from a human donor in good health (CMV status not recorded). Some clones in this sample may be carry-over from other donors' samples. V is TRBV7-9 and J is TRBJ2-3; TRBD2 agrees at 7 bases. The sample was PBMCs, sequenced either directly or after in vitro stimulation (not recorded which). The CDR3 coding sequence is TGTGCCAGCAGGCTGTTGCGGGAGATCACAGATACGCAGTATTTT. This encodes CASRLLREITDTQYF.